Listed here are 31 T cell receptor beta chains from one sample, sequenced in a study of cytomegalovirus exposure and HLA in healthy donors (dated by TCRdb to the late 2010s). The method behind the library was the immunoSEQ multiplex PCR assay. The multiplex PCR relied on a mix of 60 forward primers for TCR Vbeta segments and 13 reverse primers for TCR Jbeta segments. TCRdb took this table from immuneACCESS and kept in-frame rearrangements with V and J called. Such tables lack part of the clones; where checked against another copy, unresolved V genes explain under half of the gap, and the rest is unexplained. For this sample there are about 150,000 clones; about 61% appear just once. The ten most abundant clones make up 2% to 3% of the sample. Sample: PBMCs. These TCRs come from a woman aged 40 to 50 in good health and CMV-seronegative.

The rearrangement links TRBV18 to TRBJ1-3, with D unresolved. The V end was cut by 2 bases, the J end by 1 base, with 9 bases between. The germline gives CDR1 KGHSH, CDR2 LQKENI. This CDR3 region has 15 residues. CDR3 protein: CASSPTARSGNTIYF. In DNA, the CDR3 is TGTGCCAGCTCACCAACAGCTCGTTCTGGAAACACCATATATTTT.

The chain joins TRBV5-1 to TRBJ2-7, with D possibly being TRBD1 (5 bases). The CDR3 has 13 residues. The ends were cut back, 0 bases at V and 7 bases at J, with 11 bases in the middle. CDR1 and CDR2 (germline): SGHRS, YFSETQ. CDR3 amino acids: CASSLEAGWEQYF. The CDR3 coding sequence is TGCGCCAGCAGCTTGGAAGCAGGGTGGGAGCAGTACTTC. The full variable domain, its missing parts supplied by reference TRBV5-1 and TRBJ2-7, is KAGVTQTPRYLIKTRGQQVTLSCSPISGHRSVSWYQQTPGQGLQFLFEYFSETQRNKGNFPGRFSGRQFSNSRSEMNVSTLELGDSALYLCASSLEAGWEQYFGPGTRLTVT.

The chain couples TRBV10-3 to TRBJ1-2; 7 nucleotides agree with TRBD1. With V trimmed by 2 bases and J by 2 bases, 5 bases remained unmatched. CDR1 ENHRY and CDR2 SYGVKD come from the germline V gene. This CDR3 comprises 15 residues. In nucleotides, the CDR3 is TGTGCCATCAGTGAGGCGCTCAGGGGGAACTATGGCTACACCTTC. Its translation: CAISEALRGNYGYTF.

Remarks on this clone: Other nucleotide sequences from this sample produce the same CDR3. The chain combines TRBV9 with TRBJ2-7; 10 bases align to TRBD1. The CDR3 has 14 residues. V gave up 2 bases and J gave up 2 bases; unmatched junction bases: 1. Germline CDR1 reads SGDLS; CDR2 reads YYNGEE. The CDR3 DNA sequence: TGTGCCAGCAGCGTGGGACAGGGGCCCTACGAGCAGTACTTC. This translates into CASSVGQGPYEQYF.

V usage is TRBV4-1 and J usage is TRBJ2-7; weak D call: TRBD2 (6 bases). The V end lost 8 bases, the J end lost 5 bases, and 16 bases lay between the germline ends. The CDR3 runs 13 residues. Germline V lookup: CDR1 MGHRA, CDR2 YSYEKL. Here the CDR3 reads CASGVPAGNEQYF. CDR3 in DNA: TGCGCCAGCGGAGTTCCAGCGGGCAACGAGCAGTACTTC.

The CDR3 loop is CASSLGGQGLLEQYF. For the CDR3, the DNA is TGCGCCAGCAGCTTAGGGGGACAGGGGCTCCTCGAGCAGTACTTC. The chain employs TRBV5-1 and TRBJ2-7, with 10 positions matching TRBD1. The V gene end was trimmed by 2 bases and the J gene end by 6 bases; junction bases not matched to a gene: 8. This CDR3 has 15 amino acids. The germline gives CDR1 SGHRS, CDR2 YFSETQ.

Written as DNA, the CDR3 is TGTGCCTGGAGTAGGGACCCGGACAGGCCCGTCTCCTATGGCTACACCTTC. Translating gives CAWSRDPDRPVSYGYTF. The chain recombines TRBV30 with TRBJ1-2; 7 bases are a match to TRBD1. The CDR3 length is 17 residues. Germline V CDR1 and CDR2: GTSNPN, SVGIG (reference sequence). V dropped 2 bases and J dropped 4; count of bases not matched to a gene: 16.

The chain combines TRBV27 with TRBJ2-7; perhaps TRBD2 as D (5 bases). V shed 2 bases and J shed 2 bases, with 10 bases lying between them. The CDR3 totals 14 residues. Germline CDR1 and CDR2: MNHEY and SMNVEV (reference sequence). The CDR3 loop reads CASSLRRNPYEQYF. CDR3 sequence (DNA): TGTGCCAGCAGTTTAAGGAGGAATCCCTACGAGCAGTACTTC.

The J gene is TRBJ1-2, the V gene TRBV19; TRBD1 agrees at 8 bases. J was trimmed by 2 bases and V by 6 bases; bases with no gene match: 8. This CDR3 contains 15 residues. Germline CDR1 LNHDA, CDR2 SQIVND (reference sequence). The CDR3 bases are TGTGCCAGTAGCTCGCAGGGGGCCCCAAACTATGGCTACACCTTC. It encodes CASSSQGAPNYGYTF.

J is TRBJ2-7 and V is TRBV7-3, with a weak D call TRBD2 (5 bases). Germline lookup yields CDR1 SGHTA and CDR2 FQGTGA. V was pared by 2 bases and J by 2 bases, with 10 bases between. CDR3 length equals 14 residues. The CDR3 DNA is TGTGCCAGCAGCTTAGGCGCGGGCCCCTACGAGCAGTACTTC. Its translation is CASSLGAGPYEQYF.

V usage is TRBV28 and J usage is TRBJ1-5; 7 bases agree with TRBD1. Germline values: CDR1 MDHEN, CDR2 SYDVKM. CDR3 length equals 13 residues. V lost 5 bases to trimming and J lost 9 bases; unmatched junction nucleotides: 7. The CDR3 DNA reads TGTGCCAGCAGTGAGGACAGGCTGATGCCCCAGCATTTT. Translating it yields CASSEDRLMPQHF.

The CDR3 sequence: CASSSPPAVAGNTIYF. CDR3 coding DNA: TGTGCCAGCAGCTCCCCCCCCGCGGTAGCTGGAAACACCATATATTTT. The rearrangement joins TRBV11-2 to TRBJ1-3; D unclear. Germline CDR1 reads SGHAT; CDR2 reads FQNNGV. Trimming removed 4 bases from V and 2 bases from J, with 15 bases in between. There are 16 residues in the CDR3.

V usage is TRBV10-3 and J usage is TRBJ1-2; D call uncertain. The CDR3 is 15 residues long. Germline values: CDR1 ENHRY, CDR2 SYGVKD. V gave up 1 base and J gave up 5 bases, with 14 bases separating them. CDR3 in DNA: TGTGCCATCAGTGAGTTGTCTTCCTCGAGGTATGGCTACACCTTC. Encoded protein: CAISELSSSRYGYTF.

The J gene is TRBJ1-3, the V gene TRBV7-2; 9 positions match TRBD1. Unmatched junction bases numbered 3, after V lost 2 bases and J lost 4 bases. Germline CDR1 reads SGHTA; CDR2 reads FQGNSA. CDR3 length: 15 residues. CDR3 sequence (DNA): TGTGCCAGCAGCTTAAGTACAGGGGGCGGAAACACCATATATTTT. Translated: CASSLSTGGGNTIYF. The full variable domain, with the rest looked up from reference TRBV7-2 and TRBJ1-3, is GAGVSQSPSNKVTEKGKDVELRCDPISGHTALYWYRQSLGQGLEFLIYFQGNSAPDKSGLPSDRFSAERTGGSVSTLTIQRTQQEDSAVYLCASSLSTGGGNTIYFGEGSWLTVV.

The chain combines TRBV29-1 with TRBJ1-2; D unresolved. The CDR3 contains 12 residues. The ends were cut back, 6 bases at V and 10 bases at J, with 18 bases in the middle. Germline loops: CDR1 SQVTM, CDR2 ANQGSEA. In DNA form, the CDR3 reads TGCAGCGTGATCCCGGGCCCCGACTACTACACCTTC. It yields the protein CSVIPGPDYYTF. Supplemented by reference TRBV29-1 and TRBJ1-2, the full variable domain reads SAVISQKPSRDICQRGTSLTIQCQVDSQVTMMFWYRQQPGQSLTLIATANQGSEATYESGFVIDKFPISRPNLTFSTLTVSNMSPEDSSIYLCSVIPGPDYYTFGSGTRLTVV.

The chain joins TRBV9 to TRBJ1-6, with 8 bases that match TRBD1. The CDR3 has 16 amino acids. J was trimmed by 6 bases and V by 4 bases; bases with no gene match: 9. CDR1 and CDR2 from the germline V gene are SGDLS and YYNGEE. CDR3 bases: TGTGCCAGCAGCCCTCCAACAGGGGGTCGTAATTCACCCCTCCACTTT. This encodes CASSPPTGGRNSPLHF.

V and J are TRBV6-1 and TRBJ2-5, with 14 positions matching TRBD2. V lost 4 bases and J lost 7; bases outside the gene matches: 8. This CDR3 region has 16 residues. Germline loops: CDR1 MNHNS, CDR2 SASEGT. CDR3 nucleotide sequence: TGTGCCAGCAGTGGGCGACTAGCGGGGGGGCACGGGACCCAGTACTTC. This codes for CASSGRLAGGHGTQYF.

The chain is built from TRBV4-2 and TRBJ2-3; D gene uncertain. Per the germline V gene, CDR1 is LGHNA and CDR2 is YNFKEQ. Trimming cost V 1 base and J 6 bases, with 5 bases left between them. The CDR3 covers 12 residues. CDR3 nucleotides: TGTGCCAGCAGCCAAGGGCGGGATACGCAGTATTTT. It specifies CASSQGRDTQYF.

This clone has more than one count but fewer than ten. The chain recombines TRBV5-5 with TRBJ2-7; tentative D call: TRBD1 (5 bases). V was pared by 5 bases and J by 5 bases, with 20 bases between. The CDR3 has 15 residues. Germline V gene data show CDR1 as SGHKS and CDR2 as YYEKEE (reference sequence). The CDR3: CASSNQGYPSDEQYF. The CDR3 DNA reads as TGTGCCAGCAGTAACCAGGGATATCCATCGGACGAGCAGTACTTC.

The CDR3 DNA reads TGTGCCAGCAGCTTAGCAGCGACTAGCGGATCCTACGAGCAGTACTTC. It specifies CASSLAATSGSYEQYF. The chain uses TRBV7-2 and TRBJ2-5; 9 bases fit TRBD2. The J call may be wrong; the DNA end is better matched by TRBJ2-7. Germline CDR1 SGHTA, CDR2 FQGNSA. The length of the CDR3 is 16 residues.

There are a few counts of this clone. A junction boundary mismatches the germline segment, possibly from a read error. The V call is TRBV19, the J call TRBJ1-1; TRBD1 matches 7 bases. Germline-derived CDR1 and CDR2 are LNHDA and SQIVND (reference sequence). The CDR3 is 10 amino acids. This CDR3 reads CASEDRSPIF. The CDR3 DNA is TGTGCCAGTGAGGACAGGTCACCGATTTTT. The entire variable domain, with the rest obtained from reference TRBV19 and TRBJ1-1, is as follows: DGGITQSPKYLFRKEGQNVTLSCEQNLNHDAMYWYRQDPGQGLRLIYYSQIVNDFQKGDIAEGYSVSREKKESFPLTVTSAQKNPTAFYLCASEDRSPIFGQGTRLTVV.

This clone came up a few times. V usage is TRBV7-8 and J usage is TRBJ2-7, with TRBD2 identical over 7 bases. Per germline, CDR1 SGHVS and CDR2 FQNEAQ. The CDR3 sequence is 16 residues long. J gave up 3 bases and V 1 base, and 9 bases lay outside the gene matches. CDR3 sequence reads: CASSLEAGEFLYEQYF. The CDR3 nucleotides are TGTGCCAGCAGCTTAGAGGCGGGGGAGTTCCTCTACGAGCAGTACTTC.

This sequence joins TRBV28 and TRBJ2-7; 7 bases match TRBD2. This CDR3 has 16 residues. Trimming at V came to 5 bases and at J to 2 bases, leaving 12 bases not matched to a gene. Germline V gene sequence: CDR1 MDHEN, CDR2 SYDVKM. For the CDR3, the DNA is TGTGCCAGCAGTCCCCCCCCGGGGAGGGAGGCCTACGAGCAGTACTTC. Protein: CASSPPPGREAYEQYF.

The chain is built from TRBV5-1 and TRBJ2-5, with TRBD2 matching over 8 bases. Gene TRBJ2-7 matches the end of the DNA better, so the J call may be wrong. This CDR3 comprises 17 residues. CDR1 and CDR2 from the germline V gene are SGHRS and YFSETQ. The CDR3 nucleotides are TGCGCCAGCAGCTTGGCCCCGTTTAGCGGGGTTCCCTACGAGCAGTACTTC. Translation: CASSLAPFSGVPYEQYF.

The sample holds a few counts of this clone. The V and J genes are TRBV15 and TRBJ2-3; the D is unclear. Deletions cut 2 bases from V and 4 bases from J, with 10 bases between. Germline CDR1 is LNHNV and CDR2 is YYDKDF (reference sequence). CDR3 length: 14 residues. The CDR3 DNA is TGTGCCACCAGCAGATTAGGAGATGCAGATACGCAGTATTTT. Amino acid sequence: CATSRLGDADTQYF.

The V call is TRBV7-2, the J call TRBJ2-2; 7 nucleotides line up with TRBD2. Trimming cost V 5 bases and J 1 base; bases outside gene matches: 4. The CDR3 runs 15 residues. In germline, CDR1 is SGHTA, CDR2 FQGNSA. DNA for the CDR3: TGTGCCAGCAGCCGGGGCGGGGGGAACACCGGGGAGCTGTTTTTT. It is translated as CASSRGGGNTGELFF. Full variable domain (remainder filled in from reference TRBV7-2 and TRBJ2-2): GAGVSQSPSNKVTEKGKDVELRCDPISGHTALYWYRQSLGQGLEFLIYFQGNSAPDKSGLPSDRFSAERTGGSVSTLTIQRTQQEDSAVYLCASSRGGGNTGELFFGEGSRLTVL.

This clone was observed a few times. This sequence joins TRBV28 and TRBJ2-5; D uncertain. Germline CDR1 MDHEN, CDR2 SYDVKM. V was pared by 4 bases and J by 4 bases, with 4 bases between. This CDR3 has 11 residues. The CDR3 loop is CASSYRETQYF. The CDR3 bases are TGTGCCAGCAGTTACAGAGAGACCCAGTACTTC.

This clone was picked up one time. CDR3 nucleotides: TGTGCCAGCAGCTTACCCGGGACAAGTAACTACGAGCAGTACTTC. Protein: CASSLPGTSNYEQYF. The rearrangement uses TRBV7-2 and TRBJ2-7; D possibly corresponds to TRBD1 (6 bases). Germline CDR1 reads SGHTA; CDR2 reads FQGNSA. This CDR3 has 15 residues. V lost 2 bases, J lost 3 bases, and 14 bases lay in between.

This clone has more than one count but fewer than ten. This chain links TRBV6-1 with TRBJ1-1; weak D call: TRBD1 (5 bases). The germline CDR1 and CDR2 sequences are MNHNS and SASEGT. The CDR3 has 13 residues. Trimming cost V 4 bases and J 0 bases, with 6 bases left between them. CDR3 nucleotides: TGTGCCAGCAGTGCGACAGTGAACACTGAAGCTTTCTTT. Its translation: CASSATVNTEAFF.

The J gene is TRBJ1-1, the V gene TRBV7-6; 9 bases align to TRBD1. CDR1 SGHVS and CDR2 FNYEAQ come from the germline V gene. CDR3 length: 13 residues. V was pared by 4 bases and J by 7 bases, with 4 bases of the junction left unmatched. The chain's CDR3 is CASSSGQGDEAFF. The DNA for the CDR3 is TGTGCCAGCAGCTCGGGACAGGGAGATGAAGCTTTCTTT.

This sequence joins TRBV5-1 and TRBJ2-3; D is undetermined. Between the trimmed V and J ends, which lost 0 bases and 6 bases, there was a span of 14 bases. Germline V gene lookup returns CDR1 SGHRS and CDR2 YFSETQ. The CDR3 contains 15 residues. In DNA, the CDR3 is TGCGCCAGCAGCTTGGAACAGTTGGGTGGGGATACGCAGTATTTT. This codes for CASSLEQLGGDTQYF. Full variable domain (outside the CDR3, taken from reference TRBV5-1 and TRBJ2-3): KAGVTQTPRYLIKTRGQQVTLSCSPISGHRSVSWYQQTPGQGLQFLFEYFSETQRNKGNFPGRFSGRQFSNSRSEMNVSTLELGDSALYLCASSLEQLGGDTQYFGPGTRLTVL.